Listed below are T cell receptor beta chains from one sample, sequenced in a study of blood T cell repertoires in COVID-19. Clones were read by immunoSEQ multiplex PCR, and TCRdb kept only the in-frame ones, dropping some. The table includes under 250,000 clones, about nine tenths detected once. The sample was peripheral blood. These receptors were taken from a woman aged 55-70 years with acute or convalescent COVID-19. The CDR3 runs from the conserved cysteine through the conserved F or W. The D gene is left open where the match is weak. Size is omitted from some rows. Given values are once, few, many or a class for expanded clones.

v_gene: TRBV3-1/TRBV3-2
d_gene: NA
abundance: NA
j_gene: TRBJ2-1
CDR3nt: TGTGCCAGCAGCCGTACCTACTCCTACAATGAGCAGTTCTTC
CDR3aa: CASSRTYSYNEQFF

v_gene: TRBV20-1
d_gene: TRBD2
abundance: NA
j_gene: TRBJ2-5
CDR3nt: TGCAGTGCTAGTCAACCTAGCGGGGGGGCCCTAGAGACCCAGTACTTC
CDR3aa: CSASQPSGGALETQYF

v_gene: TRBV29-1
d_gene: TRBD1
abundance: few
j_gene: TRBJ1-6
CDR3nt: TGCAGCGTTAAACGGGACAGCTCAAATTCACCCCTCCACTTT
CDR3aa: CSVKRDSSNSPLHF

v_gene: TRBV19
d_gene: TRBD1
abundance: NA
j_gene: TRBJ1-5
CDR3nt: TGTGCCAGTAGTGACAGGGGGCGGGGAAGCAATCAGCCCCAGCATTTT
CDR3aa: CASSDRGRGSNQPQHF

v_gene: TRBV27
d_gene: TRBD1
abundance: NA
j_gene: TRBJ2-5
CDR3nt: TGTGCCAGCAGCGCCACGGGACAGGTGTACCAAGAGACCCAGTACTTC
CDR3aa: CASSATGQVYQETQYF

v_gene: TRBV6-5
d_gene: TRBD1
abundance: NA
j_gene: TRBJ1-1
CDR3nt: TGTGCCACCGTAAAGGGGACAGTACCTGAGGCTTTCTTT
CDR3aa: CATVKGTVPEAFF

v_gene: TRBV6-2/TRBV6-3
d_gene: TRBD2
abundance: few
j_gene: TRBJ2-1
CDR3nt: TGTGCCAGCAGTTCGGGACTATCTGTCCATGAGCAGTTCTTC
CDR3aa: CASSSGLSVHEQFF

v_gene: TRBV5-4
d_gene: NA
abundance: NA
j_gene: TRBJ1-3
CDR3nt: TGTGCCAGCAGCTTGGCAGGGGTAGGAAACACCATATATTTT
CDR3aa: CASSLAGVGNTIYF

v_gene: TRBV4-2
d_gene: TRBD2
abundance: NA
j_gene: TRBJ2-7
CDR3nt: TGTGCCAGCAGCCAAGCAACTAGCGGGGGAACCTACGAGCAGTACTTC
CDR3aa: CASSQATSGGTYEQYF

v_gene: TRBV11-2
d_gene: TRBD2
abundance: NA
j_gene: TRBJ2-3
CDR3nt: TGTGCCAGCAGCAAACTAGCGGGCTTCACAGATACGCAGTATTTT
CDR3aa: CASSKLAGFTDTQYF

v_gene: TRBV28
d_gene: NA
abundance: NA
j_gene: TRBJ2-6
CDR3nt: TGTGCCAGCAGTTTACACAGGGCTGGGGCCAACGTCCTGACTTTC
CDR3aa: CASSLHRAGANVLTF

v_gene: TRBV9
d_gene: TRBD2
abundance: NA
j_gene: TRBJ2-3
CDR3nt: TGTGCCAGCAGCGTAGATAGCGGGTGGAGAGATACGCAGTATTTT
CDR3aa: CASSVDSGWRDTQYF

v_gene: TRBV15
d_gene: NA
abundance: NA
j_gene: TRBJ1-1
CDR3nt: TGTGCCACTTCTAAGGGGTTCGGGGAGGACACTGAAGCTTTCTTT
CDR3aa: CATSKGFGEDTEAFF

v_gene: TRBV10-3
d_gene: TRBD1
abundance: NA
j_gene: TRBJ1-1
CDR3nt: TGTGCCATCAGTGAAGGACAGGGGTGGAACACTGAAGCTTTCTTT
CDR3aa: CAISEGQGWNTEAFF

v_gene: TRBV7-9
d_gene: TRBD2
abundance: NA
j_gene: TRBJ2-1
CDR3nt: TGTGCCAGCAGAGGGCTAGCGGGAGGCAATGAGCAGTTCTTC
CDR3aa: CASRGLAGGNEQFF

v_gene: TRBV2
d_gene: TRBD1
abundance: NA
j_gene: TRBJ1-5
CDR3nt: TGTGCCAGCAGTGCCCAGGACAGGGGGCTTCAGCCCCAGCATTTT
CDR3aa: CASSAQDRGLQPQHF

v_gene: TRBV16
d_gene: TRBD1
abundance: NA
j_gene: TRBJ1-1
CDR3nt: TGTGCCAGCAGCCGTACTCAAGACAGGGGGAACACTGAAGCTTTCTTT
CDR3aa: CASSRTQDRGNTEAFF

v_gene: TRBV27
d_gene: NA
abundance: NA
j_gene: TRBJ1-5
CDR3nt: TGTGCCAGCAGTTTGTCCCGGGGAGGTCAGCCCCAGCATTTT
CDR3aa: CASSLSRGGQPQHF

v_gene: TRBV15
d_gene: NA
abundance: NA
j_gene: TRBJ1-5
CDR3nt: TGTGCCACCACTCTGGACATTACCAATCAGCCCCAGCATTTT
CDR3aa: CATTLDITNQPQHF

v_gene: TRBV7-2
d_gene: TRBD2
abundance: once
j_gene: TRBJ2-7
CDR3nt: TGTGCCAGCAGCTCCCTCCGGCTAGCGGGAGGGCCGTCCGAGCAGTACTTC
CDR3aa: CASSSLRLAGGPSEQYF

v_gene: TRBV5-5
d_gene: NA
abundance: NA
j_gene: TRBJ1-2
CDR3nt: TGTGCCAGCAGCTTGGGCAGGATCGATCTCTATGGCTACACCTTC
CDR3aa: CASSLGRIDLYGYTF

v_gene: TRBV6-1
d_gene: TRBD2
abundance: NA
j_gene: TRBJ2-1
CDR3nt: TGTGCCAGCAGAGAAGCGGGGGCCGGCAATGAGCAGTTCTTC
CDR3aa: CASREAGAGNEQFF

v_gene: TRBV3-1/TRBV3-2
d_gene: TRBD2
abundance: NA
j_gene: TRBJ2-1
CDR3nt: TGTGCCAGCAGCCAACGGCGCCAGGGACTAGCGGGGGGTTCTAACAATGAGCAGTTCTTC
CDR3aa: CASSQRRQGLAGGSNNEQFF

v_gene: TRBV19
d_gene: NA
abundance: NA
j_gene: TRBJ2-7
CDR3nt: TGTGCCAGTAGTGAGAGTGGACAGCTCTACGAGCAGTACTTC
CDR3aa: CASSESGQLYEQYF

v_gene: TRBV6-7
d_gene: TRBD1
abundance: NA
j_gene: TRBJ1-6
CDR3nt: TGTGCCAGCAGAGTAGGACAGGGGGATTCACCCCTCCACTTT
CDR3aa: CASRVGQGDSPLHF

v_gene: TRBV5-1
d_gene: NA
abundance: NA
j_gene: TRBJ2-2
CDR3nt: TGCGCCAGCAGCTTGGATTGGCGGCTTCTCCTTTACACGAACACCGGGGAGCTGTTTTTT
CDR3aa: CASSLDWRLLLYTNTGELFF

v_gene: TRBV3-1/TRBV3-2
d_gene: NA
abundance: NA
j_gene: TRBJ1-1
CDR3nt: TGTGCCAGCAGCCAATCCTGGGGGCATACAAAAGCTTTCTTT
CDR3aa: CASSQSWGHTKAFF

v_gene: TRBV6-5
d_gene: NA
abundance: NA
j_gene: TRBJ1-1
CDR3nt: TGTGCCAGCAGACCCCGGAGGGACTTGAACACTGAAGCTTTCTTT
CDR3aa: CASRPRRDLNTEAFF

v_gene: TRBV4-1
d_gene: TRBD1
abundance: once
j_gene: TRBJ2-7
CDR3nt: TGCGCCAGCAGCCAGTCGACAGGGGGCTTTTCCTACGAGCAGTACTTC
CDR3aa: CASSQSTGGFSYEQYF

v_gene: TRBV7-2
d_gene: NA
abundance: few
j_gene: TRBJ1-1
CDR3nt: TGTGCCAGCAGCTCAGATATGAACACTGAAGCTTTCTTT
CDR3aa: CASSSDMNTEAFF

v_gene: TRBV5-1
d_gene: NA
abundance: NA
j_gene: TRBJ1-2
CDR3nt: TGCGCCAGCAGCTTGGGGAGTGACTATGGCTACACCTTC
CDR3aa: CASSLGSDYGYTF